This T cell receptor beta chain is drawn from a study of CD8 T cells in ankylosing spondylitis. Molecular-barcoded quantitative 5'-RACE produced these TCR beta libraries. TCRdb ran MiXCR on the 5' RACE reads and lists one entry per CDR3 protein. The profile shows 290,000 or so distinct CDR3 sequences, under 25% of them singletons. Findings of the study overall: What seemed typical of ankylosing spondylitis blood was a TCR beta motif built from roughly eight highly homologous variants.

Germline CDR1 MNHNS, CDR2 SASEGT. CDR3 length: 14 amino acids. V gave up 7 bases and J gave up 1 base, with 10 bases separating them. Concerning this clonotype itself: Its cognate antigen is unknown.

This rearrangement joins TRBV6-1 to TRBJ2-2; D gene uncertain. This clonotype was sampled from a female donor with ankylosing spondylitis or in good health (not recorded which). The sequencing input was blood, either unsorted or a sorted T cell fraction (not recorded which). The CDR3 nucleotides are TGTGCCAGCACCCAAAACAGGAACACCGGGGAGCTGTTTTTT. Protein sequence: CASTQNRNTGELFF.